This T cell receptor (beta chain) was sequenced in a study of technical replicates of blood from several donors. The count of this clone is one. Sequencing was performed with immunoSEQ multiplex PCR; in TCRdb, only in-frame clones are kept and a portion is missing. The repertoire holds 70,000 to 85,000 clones, with about 90% as singletons. Trimming cost V 6 bases and J 1 base, with 19 bases left between them. The length of the CDR3 is 16 residues. In germline, CDR1 is KGHSH, CDR2 LQKENI. The specimen was T cells isolated from PBMCs. V gene TRBV18 combines with J gene TRBJ2-7, with D possibly TRBD2 on 6 matching bases. The sequence was obtained from a human donor in good health. The CDR3 protein is CASSLGSGVGSYEQYF. The CDR3 DNA sequence: TGTGCCAGCTCCCTAGGATCGGGAGTGGGATCCTACGAGCAGTACTTC.